The present T cell receptor beta chain was sequenced within a study of blood T cell repertoires in COVID-19. Measured with immunoSEQ multiplex PCR; TCRdb has only the in-frame clones, and not every one. This table has a few hundred thousand clones, around 83% appearing once. The V end was cut by 2 bases, the J end by 13 bases, with 9 bases between. The CDR3 contains 12 residues. The germline CDR1 and CDR2 sequences are MDHEN and SYDVKM. Source material: PBMCs or T cells enriched from blood (not recorded which). This clonotype originated in a woman aged 45-65 years who had been exposed to COVID-19. This chain joins TRBV28 and TRBJ1-6; D not certain. CDR3 in DNA: TGTGCCAGCAGTTTAGAGGAACGTCCCCTCCACTTT. Amino acids: CASSLEERPLHF. The full variable domain, its missing parts supplied by reference TRBV28 and TRBJ1-6, is DVKVTQSSRYLVKRTGEKVFLECVQDMDHENMFWYRQDPGLGLRLIYFSYDVKMKEKGDIPEGYSVSREKKERFSLILESASTNQTSMYLCASSLEERPLHFGNGTRLTVT.